The subject of this entry is one T cell receptor (beta chain). This sample is drawn from a study of blood T cell repertoires in COVID-19. Study background: In each case, the material was cDNA or gDNA derived from T cells, B-cell-depleted T cells, or PBMCs.

Sequenced by immunoSEQ multiplex PCR; TCRdb stores in-frame clones only, minus some. The sample holds about 160,000 clones; 70% to 90% are singletons and the top ten take roughly 8.3%. What was sequenced was peripheral blood. The receptor comes from a woman aged 55-70 years with COVID-19, enrolled during active disease.

The CDR3 protein is CASSLSPGNTEAFF. For the CDR3, the DNA is TGCGCCAGCAGCTTGTCCCCGGGTAACACTGAAGCTTTCTTT. The gene calls are TRBV5-1 and TRBJ1-1; no clear D. This CDR3 contains 14 residues. Trimming removed 1 base from V and 2 bases from J, with 9 bases in between. CDR1 and CDR2 from the germline V gene are SGHRS and YFSETQ.